The next 29 T cell receptor beta chains were all read from a single sample in a study of T cells after yellow fever vaccination. One entry per CDR3 protein results from TCRdb running MiXCR on the 5' RACE reads. This sample has some 250,000 distinct CDR3 sequences, with 3.6% found just once. The sequencing here drew on PBMCs, taken 15 days after the yellow fever booster vaccination. These receptors all stem from a man between 18 and 29 years old who received the YFV17D yellow fever vaccine.

This clonotype was counted at least ten times. The CDR3 here is CASSQTGTVYEQYF. The CDR3 bases are TGTGCCAGCAGCCAAACCGGGACGGTCTACGAGCAGTACTTC. J is TRBJ2-7 and V is TRBV5-5; possibly TRBD1 or TRBD2 for D (5 bases each). The V and J ends lost 4 bases and 3 bases respectively, with 14 bases between them. Germline V gives CDR1 SGHKS, CDR2 YYEKEE (reference sequence). The CDR3 contains 14 residues.

CDR3 sequence: CATHSGGADTQYF. CDR3 nucleotides: TGTGCCACCCATAGCGGGGGCGCAGATACGCAGTATTTT. The rearrangement uses TRBV19 and TRBJ2-3; 9 positions agree with TRBD2. Trimming took 10 bases from V and 4 from J; bases not matched to a gene: 6. Germline CDR1 reads LNHDA; CDR2 reads SQIVND (reference sequence). This CDR3 is 13 amino acids long.

The chain recombines TRBV7-3 with TRBJ2-2; D gene ambiguous. Trimming cost V 3 bases and J 0 bases, with 5 bases left between them. Germline assignment: CDR1 SGHTA and CDR2 FQGTGA. The CDR3 sequence is 14 residues long. CDR3 nucleotide sequence: TGTGCCAGCAGCTTGGACGCGAACACCGGGGAGCTGTTTTTT. As protein: CASSLDANTGELFF.

This clonotype has at least ten counts. This sequence joins TRBV27 and TRBJ1-4; TRBD1 is a possible D gene (5 bases). The CDR3 covers 16 residues. The V end was cut by 3 bases, the J end by 2 bases, with 13 bases between. Germline lookup yields CDR1 MNHEY and CDR2 SMNVEV (reference sequence). In nucleotides, the CDR3 is TGTGCCAGCAGTTTTACGGGCGGGGGGACTAATGAAAAACTGTTTTTT. Translated, it gives CASSFTGGGTNEKLFF.

This clonotype was recorded many times. This chain uses TRBV19 with TRBJ2-3, with 9 bases matching TRBD1. CDR1 and CDR2 (germline): LNHDA, SQIVND (reference sequence). Unmatched junction bases numbered 4, after V lost 5 bases and J lost 1 base. The CDR3 is 15 amino acids. In nucleotides, the CDR3 is TGTGCCAGTAGTCCCCGGGACAGGGGCACAGATACGCAGTATTTT. This codes for CASSPRDRGTDTQYF.

This clonotype occurred many times. This rearrangement joins TRBV7-9 to TRBJ1-1; no definite D call. With 3 bases removed from V and 0 bases from J, the gap between germline ends came to 17 bases. Germline lookup yields CDR1 SEHNR and CDR2 FQNEAQ (reference sequence). The CDR3 is 17 amino acids. The CDR3 spells CASSFPDQAAVNTEAFF. CDR3 bases: TGTGCCAGCAGCTTCCCCGACCAAGCAGCCGTGAACACTGAAGCTTTCTTT. The full variable domain, its missing parts supplied by reference TRBV7-9 and TRBJ1-1, is DTGVSQNPRHKITKRGQNVTFRCDPISEHNRLYWYRQTLGQGPEFLTYFQNEAQLEKSRLLSDRFSAERPKGSFSTLEIQRTEQGDSAMYLCASSFPDQAAVNTEAFFGQGTRLTVV.

This clonotype occurred many times. This chain links TRBV15 with TRBJ1-4, with unresolved D. V was cut by 1 base and J by 8 bases, with 20 bases left in between. The CDR3 covers 17 residues. The germline V gene encodes CDR1 LNHNV and CDR2 YYDKDF (reference sequence). The CDR3 is CATSRVGLGPLGEKLFF. CDR3 bases: TGTGCCACCAGCAGAGTGGGGTTGGGCCCGCTAGGCGAAAAACTGTTTTTT. Full variable domain (missing parts from reference TRBV15 and TRBJ1-4): DAMVIQNPRYQVTQFGKPVTLSCSQTLNHNVMYWYQQKSSQAPKLLFHYYDKDFNNEADTPDNFQSRRPNTSFCFLDIRSPGLGDTAMYLCATSRVGLGPLGEKLFFGSGTQLSVL.

This clonotype was picked up many times. This rearrangement joins TRBV20-1 to TRBJ2-7, with D possibly matching TRBD2 (5 bases). The CDR3 covers 11 residues. Trimming shortened V by 2 bases and J by 7 bases, and 9 bases separated the two germline ends. Per germline, CDR1 DFQATT and CDR2 SNEGSKA (reference sequence). The CDR3 here is CSARRGREQYV. The CDR3 DNA is TGCAGTGCTAGAAGAGGGCGGGAGCAGTACGTC.

This clonotype has a count of ten or more. The chain is built from TRBV5-6 and TRBJ1-5, with no clear D. V was shortened by 4 bases and J by 7 bases, with 12 bases between the two germline ends. Looked up from germline, CDR1 is SGHDT and CDR2 is YYEEEE. CDR3 length: 13 amino acids. The CDR3 loop reads CASSIGGIQPQHF. CDR3 in DNA: TGTGCCAGCAGCATTGGCGGGATCCAGCCCCAGCATTTT.

This clonotype was counted many times. The CDR3: CSASPSPQVNTQYF. The CDR3 nucleotides read TGCAGTGCTAGTCCTAGCCCACAAGTGAATACGCAGTATTTT. The gene calls are TRBV20-1 and TRBJ2-3; a possible D gene is TRBD2 (5 bases). The CDR3 consists of 14 residues. CDR1 and CDR2 from the germline V gene are DFQATT and SNEGSKA (reference sequence). V dropped 3 bases and J dropped 7 bases, with 17 bases sitting between them.

The rearrangement joins TRBV7-3 to TRBJ2-1; TRBD1 agrees at 8 bases. J gave up 5 bases and V 5 bases, and 11 bases lay outside the gene matches. Looked up from germline, CDR1 is SGHTA and CDR2 is FQGTGA. The CDR3 loop spans 16 amino acids. The CDR3 region is CASSQGGQGAHNEQFF. The CDR3 DNA sequence: TGTGCCAGCAGCCAAGGGGGGCAGGGGGCACACAATGAGCAGTTCTTC.

This clonotype was picked up many times. The chain joins TRBV5-6 to TRBJ2-1; TRBD2 might be the D (6 bases). Germline CDR1 and CDR2: SGHDT and YYEEEE. V gave up 0 bases and J gave up 2 bases, with 15 bases separating them. The CDR3 consists of 17 residues. DNA of the CDR3: TGTGCCAGCAGCTTGGTGGGCCCGGGAGTGCCCTACAATGAGCAGTTCTTC. Translating gives CASSLVGPGVPYNEQFF.

There are many counts of this clonotype. The chain uses TRBV7-2 and TRBJ2-7; TRBD2 agrees at 7 bases. The junction had 11 bases not matched to a gene; V was cut back by 6 bases and J by 6 bases. Germline V lookup: CDR1 SGHTA, CDR2 FQGNSA. This CDR3 has 14 amino acids. CDR3 nucleotides: TGTGCCAGCAGGCCCGGGCAGGGACTACGCGAGCAGTACTTC. Translated: CASRPGQGLREQYF.

There are many counts of this clonotype. The chain recombines TRBV29-1 with TRBJ2-3; the D is unclear. Looked up from germline, CDR1 is SQVTM and CDR2 is ANQGSEA. V shed 4 bases and J shed 2 bases, with 10 bases lying between them. This CDR3 region has 13 residues. CDR3 sequence reads: CSVVSGFTDTQYF. CDR3 in DNA: TGCAGCGTTGTGTCTGGGTTCACAGATACGCAGTATTTT.

This clonotype was observed many times. This chain uses TRBV15 with TRBJ1-5; no clear D gene. In germline, CDR1 is LNHNV, CDR2 YYDKDF (reference sequence). This CDR3 spans 12 amino acids. V was shortened by 5 bases and J by 4 bases, with 6 bases between the two germline ends. In nucleotides, the CDR3 is TGTGCCACCAGCCCCTATAATCAGCCCCAGCATTTT. It is translated as CATSPYNQPQHF.

This clonotype was picked up a small number of times. The CDR3 here is CASSQESSLFF. Here the CDR3 DNA reads TGTGCCAGCAGCCAAGAAAGTTCTCTGTTCTTC. This chain uses TRBV3-1 with TRBJ2-1; no firm D call. CDR1 and CDR2 from the germline V gene are LGHDT and YNNKEL (reference sequence). Trimming removed 0 bases from V and 15 bases from J, with 9 bases in between. This CDR3 contains 11 residues.

This clonotype was recorded at least ten times. The chain joins TRBV5-5 to TRBJ2-3; 13 nucleotides match TRBD2. V lost 1 base to trimming and J lost 2 bases; unmatched junction nucleotides: 4. Germline values: CDR1 SGHKS, CDR2 YYEKEE (reference sequence). The CDR3 is 17 amino acids. The CDR3 DNA is TGTGCCAGCAGCTTGCAGGGACTAGCGGGATTCACAGATACGCAGTATTTT. Encoded protein: CASSLQGLAGFTDTQYF.

Ten or more counts support this clonotype. This rearrangement joins TRBV3-1 to TRBJ2-1; D is perhaps TRBD2 (6 bases). This CDR3 is 15 amino acids long. V shed 4 bases and J shed 0 bases, with 10 bases lying between them. Germline lookup yields CDR1 LGHDT and CDR2 YNNKEL (reference sequence). CDR3 bases: TGTGCCAGCAGCCTTGAGCGGGTCTCCTACAATGAGCAGTTCTTC. As protein: CASSLERVSYNEQFF.

This clonotype occurred many times. J is TRBJ2-5 and V is TRBV5-6; 8 bases agree with TRBD2. The CDR3 totals 13 residues. Trimming removed 2 bases from V and 6 bases from J; junction bases left unmatched: 3. Germline V gives CDR1 SGHDT, CDR2 YYEEEE. The CDR3 DNA reads TGTGCCAGCAGCTTAGCGGGGGAGCAGACCCAGTACTTC. It translates to CASSLAGEQTQYF.

This clonotype has at least ten counts. The chain employs TRBV7-2 and TRBJ2-5, with no clear D. V was trimmed by 5 bases and J by 1 base, leaving 14 bases between them. This CDR3 is 15 amino acids long. From germline, CDR1 is SGHTA and CDR2 FQGNSA. The CDR3 DNA reads TGTGCCAGCAGCCGGGCGTCGACGACCCAAGAGACCCAGTACTTC. This codes for CASSRASTTQETQYF.

The V call is TRBV5-1, the J call TRBJ2-7, with 7 positions matching TRBD1. Germline assignment: CDR1 SGHRS and CDR2 YFSETQ. V shed 0 bases and J 5 bases; nucleotides not matched to a gene: 2. The length of the CDR3 is 13 residues. CDR3 sequence reads: CASSLGGQNEQYV. The CDR3 DNA reads TGCGCCAGCAGCTTGGGGGGACAGAACGAGCAGTACGTC.

This clonotype was observed many times. DNA for the CDR3: TGTGCCACCCAAAAAGGGGGGGCGGACGGGGAGCTGTTTTTT. The encoded protein is CATQKGGADGELFF. V is TRBV5-4 and J is TRBJ2-2, with D perhaps TRBD2 (7 bases). The CDR3 sequence is 14 residues long. Germline V CDR1 and CDR2: SGHNT, YYREEE (reference sequence). Trimming cost V 9 bases and J 7 bases, with 19 bases left between them.

This clonotype was seen many times. V is TRBV29-1 and J is TRBJ2-5, with a possible D match to TRBD2 (6 bases). CDR1 and CDR2 from the germline V gene are SQVTM and ANQGSEA. The V end was cut by 3 bases, the J end by 2 bases, with 10 bases between. This CDR3 is 13 amino acids long. CDR3 in DNA: TGCAGCGTTGATGCCAGCGGGCAAGAGACCCAGTACTTC. This encodes CSVDASGQETQYF.

This clonotype occurred many times. This chain links TRBV20-1 with TRBJ2-6; D unresolved. This CDR3 has 17 amino acids. Germline loops: CDR1 DFQATT, CDR2 SNEGSKA (reference sequence). Trimming stripped 0 bases from V and 0 bases from J, with 12 bases between. CDR3 bases: TGCAGTGCTAGAGATGGGCGGACCCGCTCTGGGGCCAACGTCCTGACTTTC. It specifies CSARDGRTRSGANVLTF.

This clonotype was detected ten times or more. The chain carries TRBV6-5 and TRBJ1-1; weak D call: TRBD1 (5 bases). CDR1 and CDR2 from the germline V gene are MNHEY and SVGAGI. The CDR3 sequence is 13 residues long. V was shortened by 6 bases and J by 2 bases, with 10 bases between the two germline ends. The CDR3 region is CASRWGENTEAFF. Written as DNA, the CDR3 is TGTGCCAGCAGATGGGGGGAAAACACTGAAGCTTTCTTT.

This clonotype was counted ten times or more. The rearrangement joins TRBV7-8 to TRBJ2-1; weak D call: TRBD1 (6 bases). Germline V gene data show CDR1 as SGHVS and CDR2 as FQNEAQ. Deletions cut 2 bases from V and 6 bases from J, with 17 bases between. The CDR3 is made up of 16 amino acids. The CDR3 loop is CASSLRRTAGVNEQFF. The CDR3 region has the DNA TGTGCCAGCAGCTTACGCCGGACAGCAGGAGTCAATGAGCAGTTCTTC.

V and J are TRBV5-1 and TRBJ2-6, with D hard to call. Trimming left V 3 bases short and J 5 bases short, with 15 bases between. The germline CDR1 and CDR2 sequences are SGHRS and YFSETQ. This CDR3 region has 16 residues. Here the CDR3 reads CASSSRPRSRANVLTF. For the CDR3, the DNA is TGCGCCAGCAGCTCAAGGCCTCGCAGTAGGGCCAACGTCCTGACTTTC.

This clonotype came up many times. The gene calls are TRBV5-6 and TRBJ2-6, with no clear D. This CDR3 has 18 amino acids. Germline V CDR1 and CDR2: SGHDT, YYEEEE. V lost 4 bases and J lost 0, with 17 bases in between. The CDR3 reads CASSPIRVRSSGANVLTF. The CDR3 region has the DNA TGTGCCAGCAGCCCGATCCGGGTACGTTCCTCTGGGGCCAACGTCCTGACTTTC. Complete variable domain (other parts from reference TRBV5-6 and TRBJ2-6): DAGVTQSPTHLIKTRGQQVTLRCSPKSGHDTVSWYQQALGQGPQFIFQYYEEEERQRGNFPDRFSGHQFPNYSSELNVNALLLGDSALYLCASSPIRVRSSGANVLTFGAGSRLTVL.

This clonotype was seen ten or more times. This chain connects TRBV20-1 to TRBJ1-4; 7 bases align to TRBD1. V shed 5 bases and J 8 bases; nucleotides not matched to a gene: 8. The CDR3 covers 13 residues. The germline V gene encodes CDR1 DFQATT and CDR2 SNEGSKA (reference sequence). As DNA, the CDR3 is TGCAGTGCTTACCGACAGGGAGGGGAAAAACTGTTTTTT. This translates into CSAYRQGGEKLFF.